The source of this T cell receptor (beta chain) is a study of blood T cell repertoires in COVID-19. Turning to the study itself: PBMCs, B-cell-depleted T cells, or T cells provided the cDNA or gDNA that made up the material.

Data came from immunoSEQ multiplex PCR; TCRdb stores just in-frame clones and leaves some out. This sample has 150,000 to 200,000 clones, with about four fifths found just once. Germline loops: CDR1 SGDLS, CDR2 YYNGEE. The CDR3 contains 18 residues. Trimming pared 0 bases from V and 6 bases from J, leaving 22 bases between. This clonotype originated in a woman in her seventies with COVID-19, enrolled during active disease. Source material: peripheral blood. The V gene is TRBV9, the J gene TRBJ2-1, with a possible D match to TRBD2 (5 bases). The CDR3 coding sequence is TGTGCCAGCAGCGTAGGTTCTCTAGGAACTAGAATAGTCAATGAGCAGTTCTTC. This sequence encodes CASSVGSLGTRIVNEQFF.